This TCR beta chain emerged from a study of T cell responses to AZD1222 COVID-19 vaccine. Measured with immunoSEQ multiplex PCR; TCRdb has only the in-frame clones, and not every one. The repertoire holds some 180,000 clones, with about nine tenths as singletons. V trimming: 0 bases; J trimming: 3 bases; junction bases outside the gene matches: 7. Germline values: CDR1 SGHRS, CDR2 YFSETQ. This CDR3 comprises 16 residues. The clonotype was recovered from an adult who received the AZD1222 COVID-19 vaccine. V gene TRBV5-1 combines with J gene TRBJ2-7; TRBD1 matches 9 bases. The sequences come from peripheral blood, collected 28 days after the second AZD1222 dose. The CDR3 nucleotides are TGCGCCAGCAGCTTGGGCGAGGGGACAGGGCTCTACGAGCAGTACTTC. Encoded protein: CASSLGEGTGLYEQYF.